These 9 T cell receptor beta chains were all obtained from the same sample, sequenced in a study of metastatic and nonmetastatic thyroid tumors. Each patient came to thyroid surgery without any prior treatment (of any kind). TCRdb ran MiXCR on the PCR reads. Of about 25,000 clones listed, over 20% are singletons. Specimen: blood. These receptors all come from a female donor with papillary thyroid cancer or a benign thyroid nodule (not recorded which). Some clones in this sample may be carry-over from other donors' samples.

This clone was seen ten or more times. One end of the junction varies from germline; a read error may be responsible. This chain joins TRBV2 and TRBJ1-2; D may be TRBD1 (5 bases). The CDR3 is 11 residues long. CDR1 is SNHLY and CDR2 is FYNNEI in the germline V gene. The CDR3 DNA sequence: TGTGCCGGCAGGGAACTCTATGGCTACACCTTC. The encoded protein is CAGRELYGYTF.

Ten or more counts support this clone. This rearrangement joins TRBV6-5 to TRBJ1-4; 10 bases match TRBD1. J lost 8 bases, V lost 1 base, and 13 bases had no gene match. The CDR3 sequence is 18 residues long. Germline V gene lookup returns CDR1 MNHEY and CDR2 SVGAGI. The CDR3 DNA is TGTGCCAGCAGTTACTACTTGACCCCCGGGACAGGGGTGGAAAAACTGTTTTTT. This sequence encodes CASSYYLTPGTGVEKLFF.

This clone was seen many times. This chain uses TRBV4-1 with TRBJ1-5, with 7 bases matching TRBD1. The CDR3 consists of 13 residues. Germline V gene lookup returns CDR1 MGHRA and CDR2 YSYEKL. The V segment lost 0 bases and the J segment 11 bases; nucleotides outside the gene matches: 4. This chain's CDR3 is CASSQDLDRAQHF. CDR3 coding DNA: TGCGCCAGCAGCCAAGACCTAGACAGGGCCCAGCATTTT.

Of note for this clone: Sequence at one end of the junction differs from germline and may be a read error. This sequence joins TRBV6-2 or TRBV6-3 and TRBJ1-6; 7 bases line up with TRBD1. The CDR3 has 14 residues. The V gene's germline CDR1 is MNHEY and CDR2 SVGEGT. The CDR3 spells CASSSGQVSSSLQF. The CDR3 nucleotides are TGTGCCAGCAGTTCTGGACAGGTTTCCTCATCCCTCCAGTTT.

The chain carries TRBV12-3 or TRBV12-4 and TRBJ1-1; D not certain. The V end lost 8 bases, the J end lost 1 base, and 14 bases lay between the germline ends. CDR3 size: 14 residues. The CDR3 loop reads CASGRGLGNTEAFF. CDR3 DNA: TGTGCCAGCGGTAGAGGCTTGGGGAACACTGAAGCTTTCTTT.

This clone came up many times. The chain links TRBV29-1 to TRBJ1-1, with D hard to call. Germline CDR1 reads SQVTM; CDR2 reads ANQGSEA. V shed 6 bases and J shed 6 bases, with 20 bases lying between them. The CDR3 runs to 14 residues. DNA for the CDR3: TGCAGCGTCGCTCACTCCGCGAACCCCCCTGAAGCTTTCTTT. Translating gives CSVAHSANPPEAFF.

This clone occurred a few times. The rearrangement links TRBV13 to TRBJ2-5; D tentatively reads TRBD1 or TRBD2 (6 bases each). Germline V gene sequence: CDR1 PRHDT, CDR2 FYEKMQ (reference sequence). The V end lost 3 bases, the J end lost 1 base, and 18 bases lay between the germline ends. CDR3 size: 17 residues. CDR3 nucleotides: TGTGCCAGCAGCTTGGGGAGGCCAGGGGAGTTCCAAGAGACCCAGTACTTC. It specifies CASSLGRPGEFQETQYF. The full variable domain, its missing parts supplied by reference TRBV13 and TRBJ2-5, is AAGVIQSPRHLIKEKRETATLKCYPIPRHDTVYWYQQGPGQDPQFLISFYEKMQSDKGSIPDRFSAQQFSDYHSELNMSSLELGDSALYFCASSLGRPGEFQETQYFGPGTRLLVL.

The table lists this clone with many counts. The V call is TRBV2, the J call TRBJ1-1; TRBD1 is a possible D gene (6 bases). V lost 2 bases to trimming and J lost 1 base, with 11 bases between them. CDR1 SNHLY and CDR2 FYNNEI come from the germline V gene. The CDR3 consists of 15 residues. The CDR3 DNA sequence: TGTGCCAGCAGTGAACACAGGGCTTCGAACACTGAAGCTTTCTTT. Its protein is CASSEHRASNTEAFF. Full variable domain (rest looked up from reference TRBV2 and TRBJ1-1): EPEVTQTPSHQVTQMGQEVILRCVPISNHLYFYWYRQILGQKVEFLVSFYNNEISEKSEIFDDQFSVERPDGSNFTLKIRSTKLEDSAMYFCASSEHRASNTEAFFGQGTRLTVV.

This clone was seen ten or more times. The chain recombines TRBV24-1 with TRBJ2-1, with D perhaps given as TRBD1 or TRBD2 (5 bases each). Trimming took 1 base from V and 9 from J, leaving 18 bases between them. The CDR3 consists of 16 residues. Germline CDR1 reads KGHDR; CDR2 reads SFDVKD. The CDR3 sequence is CATSDFRDGPRSEQFF. Here the CDR3 DNA reads TGTGCCACCAGTGATTTTCGGGACGGCCCCCGTAGTGAGCAGTTCTTC.